These 20 T cell receptor beta chains came from one sample sequenced in a study of blood T cell repertoires in COVID-19. Measured with immunoSEQ multiplex PCR; TCRdb has only the in-frame clones, and not every one. The sample has roughly 110,000 clones; 75% to 90% are singletons. Sequencing was performed on peripheral blood. These receptors all stem from a man aged 65 to 79 with acute or convalescent COVID-19.

This clone was found a few times. This chain connects TRBV5-4 to TRBJ2-7; tentatively, D is TRBD1 (5 bases). The ends were cut back, 0 bases at V and 6 bases at J, with 16 bases in the middle. The CDR3 extends over 15 amino acids. CDR1 and CDR2 from the germline V gene are SGHNT and YYREEE (reference sequence). DNA of the CDR3: TGTGCCAGCAGCTTGGAAGGGCAGGGAAAAAGCGAGCAGTACTTC. Protein product: CASSLEGQGKSEQYF.

The chain combines TRBV28 with TRBJ1-4; the D is unclear. The CDR3 totals 16 residues. Trimming removed 3 bases from V and 3 bases from J, with 14 bases in between. CDR1 is MDHEN, CDR2 SYDVKM, per germline. CDR3: CASSFLKGVANEKLFF. The DNA of the CDR3 is TGTGCCAGCAGTTTTCTAAAGGGAGTAGCTAATGAAAAACTGTTTTTT.

The V call is TRBV5-1, the J call TRBJ2-2; 8 positions match TRBD1. This CDR3 comprises 16 residues. J was trimmed by 0 bases and V by 2 bases; bases with no gene match: 3. Germline V lookup: CDR1 SGHRS, CDR2 YFSETQ. The CDR3 here is CASSFSQGANTGELFF. The DNA of the CDR3 is TGCGCCAGCAGCTTTTCACAGGGGGCGAACACCGGGGAGCTGTTTTTT.

The chain joins TRBV30 to TRBJ2-1; 8 bases are shared with TRBD2. The CDR3 runs to 20 residues. CDR1 and CDR2 (germline): GTSNPN, SVGIG (reference sequence). J lost 0 bases, V lost 1 base, and 17 bases had no gene match. CDR3 amino acids: CAWSAQAGDFMASSYNEQFF. The CDR3 region has the DNA TGTGCCTGGAGTGCCCAAGCGGGAGACTTCATGGCAAGCTCCTACAATGAGCAGTTCTTC.

The chain links TRBV2 to TRBJ1-3, with 9 bases lining up with TRBD1. The germline V gene encodes CDR1 SNHLY and CDR2 FYNNEI. The CDR3 consists of 15 residues. V shed 8 bases and J 2 bases; nucleotides not matched to a gene: 7. In nucleotides, the CDR3 is TGTGCCAGCGGACAGGGGAGAGTCACTGGAAACACCATATATTTT. Translated, it gives CASGQGRVTGNTIYF.

The V call is TRBV28, the J call TRBJ1-1; D remains unclear. With 2 bases removed from V and 1 base from J, the gap between germline ends came to 11 bases. Germline loops: CDR1 MDHEN, CDR2 SYDVKM. The CDR3 is 15 amino acids. CDR3 nucleotide sequence: TGTGCCAGCAGTTTAGTGGGTGGAGCGAACACTGAAGCTTTCTTT. This encodes CASSLVGGANTEAFF.

This clone was seen only a few times. J is TRBJ2-7 and V is TRBV6-1, with 8 bases lining up with TRBD1. In germline, CDR1 is MNHNS, CDR2 SASEGT. This CDR3 comprises 16 residues. J gave up 7 bases and V 4 bases, and 15 bases lay outside the gene matches. Here the CDR3 reads CASSVASGTGLIEQYF. For the CDR3, the DNA is TGTGCCAGCAGTGTAGCCTCCGGGACAGGTCTCATTGAGCAGTACTTC.

The chain uses TRBV28 and TRBJ2-6; 10 positions match TRBD2. The CDR3 has 18 amino acids. Germline V gives CDR1 MDHEN, CDR2 SYDVKM. Trimming at V came to 3 bases and at J to 0 bases, leaving 5 bases not matched to a gene. CDR3 sequence reads: CASSFRTSGFSGANVLTF. CDR3 coding DNA: TGTGCCAGCAGTTTTCGGACTAGCGGATTCTCTGGGGCCAACGTCCTGACTTTC.

This chain links TRBV27 with TRBJ2-7; D is possibly TRBD1 (7 bases). From germline, CDR1 is MNHEY and CDR2 SMNVEV (reference sequence). Trimming pared 6 bases from V and 3 bases from J, leaving 15 bases between. The CDR3 extends over 14 amino acids. CDR3 sequence: CASRNRGGLYEQYF. For the CDR3, the DNA is TGTGCCAGCAGGAACAGGGGAGGTCTCTACGAGCAGTACTTC.

CDR3 in DNA: TGTGCCTCAGCCTTATCCCAGGGGGGTAACTATGGCTACACCTTC. It yields the protein CASALSQGGNYGYTF. The chain employs TRBV2 and TRBJ1-2, with TRBD1 matching over 7 bases. Germline V gene data show CDR1 as SNHLY and CDR2 as FYNNEI. V shed 11 bases and J 1 base; nucleotides not matched to a gene: 13. The CDR3 length is 15 residues.

The rearrangement joins TRBV9 to TRBJ2-7; D is uncertain. The V gene lost 0 bases and the J gene lost 13 bases, with 17 bases spanning the gap. The CDR3 runs 13 residues. Germline values: CDR1 SGDLS, CDR2 YYNGEE. CDR3 protein: CASSVDGYSERYF. The DNA of the CDR3 is TGTGCCAGCAGCGTAGATGGATACTCGGAGAGATACTTC.

This clone was detected only a few times. This chain uses TRBV5-1 with TRBJ2-7; D possibly corresponds to TRBD1 (5 bases). The CDR3 has 12 amino acids. Germline V gene lookup returns CDR1 SGHRS and CDR2 YFSETQ. V lost 0 bases, J lost 9 bases, and 10 bases lay in between. In nucleotides, the CDR3 is TGCGCCAGCAGCTTGGACCGTCAGGGGCAGTACTTC. Translation gives CASSLDRQGQYF.

The chain uses TRBV6-1 and TRBJ2-1; 13 bases align to TRBD2. This CDR3 has 17 residues. From germline, CDR1 is MNHNS and CDR2 SASEGT. The V gene end was trimmed by 4 bases and the J gene end by 2 bases; junction bases not matched to a gene: 5. DNA of the CDR3: TGTGCCAGCAGTGCCCGGACTAGCGGGAGAACCTACAATGAGCAGTTCTTC. Translated: CASSARTSGRTYNEQFF.

The rearrangement links TRBV2 to TRBJ2-5, with D possibly being TRBD1 (6 bases). V was pared by 3 bases and J by 1 base, with 12 bases between. The CDR3 has 15 residues. Per germline, CDR1 SNHLY and CDR2 FYNNEI. CDR3 amino acids: CASSDIRGSQETQYF. CDR3 nucleotide sequence: TGTGCCAGCAGTGATATCAGGGGCTCCCAAGAGACCCAGTACTTC.

The V call is TRBV29-1, the J call TRBJ2-7, with D maybe TRBD1 (5 bases). This CDR3 contains 12 residues. V was clipped by 7 bases and J by 2 bases, with 12 bases between them. In germline, CDR1 is SQVTM, CDR2 ANQGSEA. CDR3 nucleotide sequence: TGCAGCGCGCAGACAGCGACCTACGAGCAGTACTTC. Its translation is CSAQTATYEQYF.

V gene TRBV28 combines with J gene TRBJ2-3; D may be TRBD2 (6 bases). The CDR3 sequence is 14 residues long. Germline V gene lookup returns CDR1 MDHEN and CDR2 SYDVKM. Trimming cost V 3 bases and J 1 base, with 8 bases left between them. In DNA form, the CDR3 reads TGTGCCAGCAGTTTTTCTAGCGGCACAGATACGCAGTATTTT. Protein product: CASSFSSGTDTQYF.

This chain uses TRBV6-5 with TRBJ1-4; 9 bases fit TRBD1. Germline lookup yields CDR1 MNHEY and CDR2 SVGAGI. V was pared by 10 bases and J by 8 bases, with 11 bases of the junction left unmatched. The CDR3 has 14 amino acids. Here the CDR3 DNA reads TGTGCCACCAACCTGGACAGGGGAAGGGAAAAACTGTTTTTT. Residues: CATNLDRGREKLFF.

The rearrangement uses TRBV28 and TRBJ2-1; tentatively, D is TRBD2 (5 bases). CDR1 is MDHEN and CDR2 is SYDVKM in the germline V gene. The V end lost 7 bases, the J end lost 3 bases, and 16 bases lay between the germline ends. CDR3 length equals 15 residues. CDR3 nucleotide sequence: TGTGCCAGCACCCCTTATGGAGGCTACTACAATGAGCAGTTCTTC. It translates to CASTPYGGYYNEQFF.

This chain connects TRBV19 to TRBJ1-2; 7 nucleotides align to TRBD1. The CDR3 loop spans 13 amino acids. The trim removed 7 bases at V and 8 bases at J, leaving 10 bases unmatched. In germline, CDR1 is LNHDA, CDR2 SQIVND (reference sequence). CDR3 residues: CASTHRQGGGYTF. In DNA, the CDR3 is TGTGCCAGTACCCACCGACAGGGAGGCGGCTACACCTTC.

V gene TRBV2 combines with J gene TRBJ2-3, with TRBD2 matching over 13 bases. The CDR3 totals 15 residues. Trimming removed 6 bases from V and 5 bases from J; junction bases left unmatched: 5. In germline, CDR1 is SNHLY, CDR2 FYNNEI. CDR3 region: CASSLLAGGLDTQYF. The DNA of the CDR3 is TGTGCCAGCAGCTTACTAGCGGGGGGGTTAGATACGCAGTATTTT.